This T cell receptor beta chain is from a study of blood T cell repertoires in COVID-19. Across the whole study: Specimens from acute and convalescent COVID-19 originated in the United States, Italy and Spain.

Sequencing used immunoSEQ multiplex PCR; TCRdb keeps in-frame clones, though not all of them. The sample comprises over 200,000 clones, nearly 90% of which are singletons, and 10% to 13% rests with the top ten. The CDR3 extends over 12 amino acids. Germline assignment: CDR1 MGHDK and CDR2 SYGVNS. V was cut by 7 bases and J by 4 bases, with 7 bases left in between. This sequence originates from a man younger than 40 who had recovered from COVID-19. The gene calls are TRBV25-1 and TRBJ2-2, with D unresolved. Sequencing was performed on PBMCs or T cells enriched from blood (not recorded which). CDR3: CASTHPTGELFF. The CDR3 DNA sequence: TGTGCCAGCACCCATCCCACCGGGGAGCTGTTTTTT.